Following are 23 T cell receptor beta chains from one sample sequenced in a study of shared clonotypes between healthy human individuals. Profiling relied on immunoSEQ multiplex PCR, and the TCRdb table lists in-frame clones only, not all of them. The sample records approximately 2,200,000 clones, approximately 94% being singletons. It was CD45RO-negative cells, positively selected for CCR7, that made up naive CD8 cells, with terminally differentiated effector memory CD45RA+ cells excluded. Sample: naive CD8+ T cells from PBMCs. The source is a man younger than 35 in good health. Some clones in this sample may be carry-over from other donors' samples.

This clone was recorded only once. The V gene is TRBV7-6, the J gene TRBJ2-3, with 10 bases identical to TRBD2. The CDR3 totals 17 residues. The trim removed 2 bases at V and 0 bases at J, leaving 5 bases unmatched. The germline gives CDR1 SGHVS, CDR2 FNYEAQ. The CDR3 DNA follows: TGTGCCAGCAGCTTATACCCGACTAGCGGGAGCACAGATACGCAGTATTTT. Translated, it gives CASSLYPTSGSTDTQYF. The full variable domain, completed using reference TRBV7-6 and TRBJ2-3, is GAGVSQSPRYKVTKRGQDVALRCDPISGHVSLYWYRQALGQGPEFLTYFNYEAQQDKSGLPNDRFSAERPEGSISTLTIQRTEQRDSAMYRCASSLYPTSGSTDTQYFGPGTRLTVL.

The CDR3 protein is CASSSGGADTEAFF. The CDR3 region has the DNA TGTGCCAGCTCCTCCGGGGGGGCAGACACTGAAGCTTTCTTT. The chain employs TRBV27 and TRBJ1-1; the D gene is possibly TRBD1 (6 bases). The CDR3 covers 14 residues. V was trimmed by 8 bases and J by 3 bases, leaving 16 bases between them. CDR1 is MNHEY, CDR2 SMNVEV, per germline (reference sequence).

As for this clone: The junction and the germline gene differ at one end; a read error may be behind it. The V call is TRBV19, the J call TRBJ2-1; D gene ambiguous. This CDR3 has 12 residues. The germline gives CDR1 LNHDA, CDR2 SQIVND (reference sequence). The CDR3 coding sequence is TGTGCCAGTAAGATGCCCGGCTTCCCCCTAATCTTC. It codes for CASKMPGFPLIF. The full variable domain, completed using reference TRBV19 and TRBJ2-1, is DGGITQSPKYLFRKEGQNVTLSCEQNLNHDAMYWYRQDPGQGLRLIYYSQIVNDFQKGDIAEGYSVSREKKESFPLTVTSAQKNPTAFYLCASKMPGFPLIFGPGTRLTVL.

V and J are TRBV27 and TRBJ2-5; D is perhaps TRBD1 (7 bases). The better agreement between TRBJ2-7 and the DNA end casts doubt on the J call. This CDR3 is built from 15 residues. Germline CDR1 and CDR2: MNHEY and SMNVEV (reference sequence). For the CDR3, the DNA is TGTGCCAGCGCCCCCAGGGGGTTGGGGGGATACGAGCAGTACTTC. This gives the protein CASAPRGLGGYEQYF.

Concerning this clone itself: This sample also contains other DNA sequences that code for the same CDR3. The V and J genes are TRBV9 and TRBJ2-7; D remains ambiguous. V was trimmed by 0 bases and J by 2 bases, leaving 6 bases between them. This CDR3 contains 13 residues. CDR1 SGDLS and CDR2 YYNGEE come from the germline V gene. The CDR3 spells CASSVAPTYEQYF. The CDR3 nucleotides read TGTGCCAGCAGCGTAGCACCGACCTACGAGCAGTACTTC.

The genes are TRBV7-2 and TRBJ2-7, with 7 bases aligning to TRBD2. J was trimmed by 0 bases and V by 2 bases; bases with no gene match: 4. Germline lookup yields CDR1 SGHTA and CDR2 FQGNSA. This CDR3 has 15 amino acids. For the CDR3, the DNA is TGTGCCAGCAGCTTACTAAGCGGGACCTCCTACGAGCAGTACTTC. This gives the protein CASSLLSGTSYEQYF.

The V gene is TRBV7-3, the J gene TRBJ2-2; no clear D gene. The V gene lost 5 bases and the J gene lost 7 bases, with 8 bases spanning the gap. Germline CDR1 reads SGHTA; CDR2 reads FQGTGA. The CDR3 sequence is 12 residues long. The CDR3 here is CASSTVGGELFF. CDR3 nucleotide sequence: TGTGCCAGCAGCACCGTGGGCGGGGAGCTGTTTTTT.

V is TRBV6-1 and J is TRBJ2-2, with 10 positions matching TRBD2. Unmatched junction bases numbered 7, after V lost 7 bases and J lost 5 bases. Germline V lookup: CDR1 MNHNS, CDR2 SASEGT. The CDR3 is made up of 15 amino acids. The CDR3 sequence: CASTFKRGGTGELFF. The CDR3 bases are TGTGCCAGCACCTTCAAGCGGGGGGGAACCGGGGAGCTGTTTTTT.

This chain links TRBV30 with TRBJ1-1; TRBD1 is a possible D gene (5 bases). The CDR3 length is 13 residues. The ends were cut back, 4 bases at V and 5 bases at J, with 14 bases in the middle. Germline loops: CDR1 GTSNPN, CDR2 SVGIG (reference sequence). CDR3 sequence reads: CAWTAGGLTEAFF. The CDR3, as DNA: TGTGCCTGGACCGCGGGGGGGTTGACTGAAGCTTTCTTT.

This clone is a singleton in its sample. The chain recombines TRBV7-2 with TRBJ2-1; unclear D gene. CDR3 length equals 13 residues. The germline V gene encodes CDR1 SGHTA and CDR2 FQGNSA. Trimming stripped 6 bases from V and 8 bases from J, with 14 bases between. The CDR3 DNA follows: TGTGCCAGCAGGCAACAAGGTCTCCATGAGCAGTTCTTC. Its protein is CASRQQGLHEQFF. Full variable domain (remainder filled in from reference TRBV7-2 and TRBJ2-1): GAGVSQSPSNKVTEKGKDVELRCDPISGHTALYWYRQSLGQGLEFLIYFQGNSAPDKSGLPSDRFSAERTGGSVSTLTIQRTQQEDSAVYLCASRQQGLHEQFFGPGTRLTVL.

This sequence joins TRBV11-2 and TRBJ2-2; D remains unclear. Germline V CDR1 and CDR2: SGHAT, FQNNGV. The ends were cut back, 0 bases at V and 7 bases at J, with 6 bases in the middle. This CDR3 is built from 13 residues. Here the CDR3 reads CASSLDLLGELFF. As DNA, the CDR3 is TGTGCCAGCAGCTTAGATCTTCTCGGGGAGCTGTTTTTT.

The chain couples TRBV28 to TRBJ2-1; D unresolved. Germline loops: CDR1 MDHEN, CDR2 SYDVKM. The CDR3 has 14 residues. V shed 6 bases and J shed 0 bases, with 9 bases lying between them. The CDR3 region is CASSTVGSYNEQFF. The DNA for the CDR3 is TGTGCCAGCAGCACCGTGGGCTCCTACAATGAGCAGTTCTTC.

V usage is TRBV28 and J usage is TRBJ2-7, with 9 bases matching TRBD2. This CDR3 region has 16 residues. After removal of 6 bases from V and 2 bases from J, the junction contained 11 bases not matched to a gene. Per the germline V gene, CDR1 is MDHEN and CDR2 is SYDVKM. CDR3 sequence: CASRDRRTSETYEQYF. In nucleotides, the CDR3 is TGTGCCAGCAGGGACAGGCGGACTAGCGAGACCTACGAGCAGTACTTC. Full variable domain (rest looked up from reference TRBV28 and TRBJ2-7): DVKVTQSSRYLVKRTGEKVFLECVQDMDHENMFWYRQDPGLGLRLIYFSYDVKMKEKGDIPEGYSVSREKKERFSLILESASTNQTSMYLCASRDRRTSETYEQYFGPGTRLTVT.

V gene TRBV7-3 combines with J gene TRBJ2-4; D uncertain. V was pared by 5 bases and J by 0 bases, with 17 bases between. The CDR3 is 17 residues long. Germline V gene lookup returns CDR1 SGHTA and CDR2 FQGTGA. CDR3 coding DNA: TGTGCCAGCAGCCCTCGGACCGTCGCCATAGCCAAAAACATTCAGTACTTC. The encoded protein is CASSPRTVAIAKNIQYF.

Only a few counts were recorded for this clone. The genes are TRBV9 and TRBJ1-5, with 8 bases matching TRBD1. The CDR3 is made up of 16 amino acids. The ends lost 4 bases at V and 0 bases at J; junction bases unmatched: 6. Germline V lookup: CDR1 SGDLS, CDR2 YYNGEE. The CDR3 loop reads CASSPGTGVSNQPQHF. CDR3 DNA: TGTGCCAGCAGCCCCGGGACAGGAGTTAGCAATCAGCCCCAGCATTTT.

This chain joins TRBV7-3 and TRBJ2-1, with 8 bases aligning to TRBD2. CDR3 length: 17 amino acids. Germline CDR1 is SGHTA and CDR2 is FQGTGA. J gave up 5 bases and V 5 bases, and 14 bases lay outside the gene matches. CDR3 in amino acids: CASSPAGGAYAHNEQFF. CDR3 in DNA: TGTGCCAGCAGCCCCGCCGGGGGGGCGTACGCACACAATGAGCAGTTCTTC. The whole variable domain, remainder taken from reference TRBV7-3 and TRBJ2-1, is GAGVSQTPSNKVTEKGKYVELRCDPISGHTALYWYRQSLGQGPEFLIYFQGTGAADDSGLPNDRFFAVRPEGSVSTLKIQRTERGDSAVYLCASSPAGGAYAHNEQFFGPGTRLTVL.

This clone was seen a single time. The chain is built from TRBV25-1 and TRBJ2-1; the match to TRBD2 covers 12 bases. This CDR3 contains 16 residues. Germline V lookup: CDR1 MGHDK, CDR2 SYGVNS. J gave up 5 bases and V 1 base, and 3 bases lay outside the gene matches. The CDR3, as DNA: TGTGCCAGCAGTGAATGGACTAGCGGGGCGAACAATGAGCAGTTCTTC. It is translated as CASSEWTSGANNEQFF.

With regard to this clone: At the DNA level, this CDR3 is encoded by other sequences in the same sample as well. This CDR3 reads CASSPPTLAGAYNEQFF. CDR3 nucleotides: TGTGCCAGCTCACCACCCACCCTAGCGGGAGCCTACAATGAGCAGTTCTTC. The gene calls are TRBV18 and TRBJ2-1; 10 bases are shared with TRBD2. Trimming cost V 0 bases and J 2 bases; bases outside gene matches: 4. The length of the CDR3 is 17 residues. The V gene's germline CDR1 is KGHSH and CDR2 LQKENI.

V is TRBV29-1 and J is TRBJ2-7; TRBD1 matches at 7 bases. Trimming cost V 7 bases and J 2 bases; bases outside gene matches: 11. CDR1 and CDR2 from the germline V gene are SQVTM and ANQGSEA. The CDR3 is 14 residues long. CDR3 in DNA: TGCAGCGGCAAAGGGGGACAGTATCCCTACGAGCAGTACTTC. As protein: CSGKGGQYPYEQYF.

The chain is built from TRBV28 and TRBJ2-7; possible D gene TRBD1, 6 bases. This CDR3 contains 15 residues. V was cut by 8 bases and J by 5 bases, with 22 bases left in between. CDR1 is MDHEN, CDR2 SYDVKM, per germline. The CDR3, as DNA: TGTGCCAGCTTAACTGCCCCAGGAAACAGGGACGAGCAGTACTTC. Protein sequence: CASLTAPGNRDEQYF.

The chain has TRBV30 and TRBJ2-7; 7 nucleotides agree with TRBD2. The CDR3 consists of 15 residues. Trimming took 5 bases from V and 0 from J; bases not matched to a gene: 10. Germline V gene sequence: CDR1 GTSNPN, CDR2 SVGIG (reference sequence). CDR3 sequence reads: CAWVSSGGTSYEQYF. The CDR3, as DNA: TGTGCCTGGGTTTCCTCGGGGGGAACCTCCTACGAGCAGTACTTC.

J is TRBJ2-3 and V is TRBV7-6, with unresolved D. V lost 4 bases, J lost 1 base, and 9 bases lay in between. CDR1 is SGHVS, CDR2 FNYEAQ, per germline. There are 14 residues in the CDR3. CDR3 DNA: TGTGCCAGCAGCTCAAATCGGGGCACAGATACGCAGTATTTT. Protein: CASSSNRGTDTQYF.

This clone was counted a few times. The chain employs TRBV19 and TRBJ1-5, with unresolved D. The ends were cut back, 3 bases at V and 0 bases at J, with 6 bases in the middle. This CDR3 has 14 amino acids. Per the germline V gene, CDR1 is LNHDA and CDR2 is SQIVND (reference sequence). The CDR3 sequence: CASSMGDSNQPQHF. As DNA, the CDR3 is TGTGCCAGTAGTATGGGAGATAGCAATCAGCCCCAGCATTTT.